This entry concerns a single T cell receptor beta chain. Its matching antigen is unknown. Cryopreserved PBMC, at roughly 1-10 million per sample, were present before DNA extraction. The sample is drawn from a study of long-term antiretroviral therapy in people with HIV. Study-wide results and caveats: In samples taken after ART, diversity increased but remained below transplant donor control levels. Regardless of time point, clones expanded before ART dominated the repertoire.

V shed 0 bases and J 7 bases; nucleotides not matched to a gene: 2. Germline CDR1 reads MDHEN; CDR2 reads SYDVKM. CDR3 size: 14 residues. The assay, immunoSEQ v3.0, was run at survey level. Per sample, sequencing targeted about 35,000-55,000 T-cell genomes. TCRdb keeps only in-frame clones here, not all; method: immunoSEQ multiplex PCR. The sample lists about 25,000 clones, approximately 86% occurring once. The chain employs TRBV28 and TRBJ1-2; 10 bases map to TRBD1. The source is a man aged 50 to 60 with HIV. The source material was unsorted PBMCs, sampled 1.2 years after starting antiretroviral therapy. CDR3 nucleotides: TGTGCCAGCAGTTTATGGACAGGGGGCCGTGGCTACACCTTC. Its translation is CASSLWTGGRGYTF.